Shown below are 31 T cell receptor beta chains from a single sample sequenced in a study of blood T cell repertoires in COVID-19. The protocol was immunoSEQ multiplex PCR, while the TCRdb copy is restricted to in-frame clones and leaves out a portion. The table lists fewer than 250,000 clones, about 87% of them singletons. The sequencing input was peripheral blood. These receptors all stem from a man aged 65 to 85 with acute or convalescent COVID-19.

CDR3 sequence: CASTVGQLSSPLHF. CDR3 DNA: TGTGCCAGCACCGTGGGACAGTTAAGTTCACCCCTCCACTTT. The chain has TRBV5-4 and TRBJ1-6; 7 bases are shared with TRBD1. The CDR3 sequence is 14 residues long. V trimming: 6 bases; J trimming: 9 bases; junction bases outside the gene matches: 9. Per germline, CDR1 SGHNT and CDR2 YYREEE (reference sequence).

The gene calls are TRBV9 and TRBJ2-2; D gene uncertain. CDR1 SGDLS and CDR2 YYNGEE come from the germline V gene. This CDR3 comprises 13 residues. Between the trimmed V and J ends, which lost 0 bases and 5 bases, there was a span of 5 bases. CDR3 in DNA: TGTGCCAGCAGCGTAGGAGATACCGGGGAGCTGTTTTTT. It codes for CASSVGDTGELFF.

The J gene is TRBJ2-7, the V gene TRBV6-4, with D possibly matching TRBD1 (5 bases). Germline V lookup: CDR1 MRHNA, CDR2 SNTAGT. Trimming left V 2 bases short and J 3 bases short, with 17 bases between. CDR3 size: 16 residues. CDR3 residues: CASSDPTQGAIYEQYF. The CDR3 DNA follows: TGTGCCAGCAGTGACCCGACGCAAGGGGCCATCTACGAGCAGTACTTC.

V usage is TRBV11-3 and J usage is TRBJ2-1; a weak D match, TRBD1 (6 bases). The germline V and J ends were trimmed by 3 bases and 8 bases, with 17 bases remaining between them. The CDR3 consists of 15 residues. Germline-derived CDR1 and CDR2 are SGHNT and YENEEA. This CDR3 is CASSFGQGFWDEQFF. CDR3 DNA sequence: TGTGCCAGCAGCTTCGGGCAGGGGTTTTGGGATGAGCAGTTCTTC.

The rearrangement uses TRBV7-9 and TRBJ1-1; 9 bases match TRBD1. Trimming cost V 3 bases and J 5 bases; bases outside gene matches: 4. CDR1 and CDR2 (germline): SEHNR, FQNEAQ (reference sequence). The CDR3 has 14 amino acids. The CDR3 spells CASSLTGGWTEAFF. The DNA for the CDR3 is TGTGCCAGCAGCTTGACAGGGGGATGGACTGAAGCTTTCTTT.

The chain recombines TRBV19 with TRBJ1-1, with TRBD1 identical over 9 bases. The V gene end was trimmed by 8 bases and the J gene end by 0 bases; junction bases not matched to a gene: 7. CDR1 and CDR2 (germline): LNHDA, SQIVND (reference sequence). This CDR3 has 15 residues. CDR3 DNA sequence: TGTGCCAGTTCGGGGACAGGGACCATGAACACTGAAGCTTTCTTT. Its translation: CASSGTGTMNTEAFF. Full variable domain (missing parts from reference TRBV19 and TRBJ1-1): DGGITQSPKYLFRKEGQNVTLSCEQNLNHDAMYWYRQDPGQGLRLIYYSQIVNDFQKGDIAEGYSVSREKKESFPLTVTSAQKNPTAFYLCASSGTGTMNTEAFFGQGTRLTVV.

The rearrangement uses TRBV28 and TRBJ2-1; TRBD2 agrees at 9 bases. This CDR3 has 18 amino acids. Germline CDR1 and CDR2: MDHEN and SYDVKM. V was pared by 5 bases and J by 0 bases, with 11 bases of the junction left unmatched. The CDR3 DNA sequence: TGTGCCAGCAGTCAAACGCTCTTTAGCGGGAGCTCCTACAATGAGCAGTTCTTC. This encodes CASSQTLFSGSSYNEQFF.

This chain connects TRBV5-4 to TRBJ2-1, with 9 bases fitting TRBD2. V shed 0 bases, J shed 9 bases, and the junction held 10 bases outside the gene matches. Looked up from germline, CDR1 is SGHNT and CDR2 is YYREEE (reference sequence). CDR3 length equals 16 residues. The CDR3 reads CASSLAEVAGVGEQFF. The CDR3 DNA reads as TGTGCCAGCAGCTTGGCAGAAGTAGCGGGAGTGGGTGAGCAGTTCTTC.

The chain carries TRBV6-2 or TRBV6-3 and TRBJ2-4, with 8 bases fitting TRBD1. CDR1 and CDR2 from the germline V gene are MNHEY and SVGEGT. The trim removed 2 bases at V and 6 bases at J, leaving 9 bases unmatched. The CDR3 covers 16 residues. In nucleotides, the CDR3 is TGTGCCAGCAGTTACCGGAGGACAGGGTTTGGAAACATTCAGTACTTC. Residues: CASSYRRTGFGNIQYF.

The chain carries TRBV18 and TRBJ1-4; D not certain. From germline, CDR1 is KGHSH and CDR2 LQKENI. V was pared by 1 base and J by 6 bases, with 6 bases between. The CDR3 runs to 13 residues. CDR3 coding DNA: TGTGCCAGCTCACCACAGAGGGATGAAAAACTGTTTTTT. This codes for CASSPQRDEKLFF.

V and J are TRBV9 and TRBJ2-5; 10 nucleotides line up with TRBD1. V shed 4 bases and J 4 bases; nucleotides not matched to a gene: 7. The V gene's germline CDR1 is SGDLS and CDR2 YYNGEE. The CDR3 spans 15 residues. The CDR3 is CASSLLWDRGETQYF. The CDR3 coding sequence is TGTGCCAGCAGCCTATTGTGGGACAGGGGAGAGACCCAGTACTTC.

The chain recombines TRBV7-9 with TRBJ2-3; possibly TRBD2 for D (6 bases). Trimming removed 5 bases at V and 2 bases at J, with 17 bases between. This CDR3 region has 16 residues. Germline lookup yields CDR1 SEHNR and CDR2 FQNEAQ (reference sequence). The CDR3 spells CASSPSKRAHTDTQYF. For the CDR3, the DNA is TGTGCCAGCAGCCCCTCTAAGCGGGCGCACACAGATACGCAGTATTTT.

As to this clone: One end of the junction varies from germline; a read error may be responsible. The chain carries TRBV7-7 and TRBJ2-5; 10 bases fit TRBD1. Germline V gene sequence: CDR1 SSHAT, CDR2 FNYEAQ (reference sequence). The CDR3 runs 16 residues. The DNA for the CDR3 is TGTGCTAGCAGCTTAGAGGGGACAGGGGATGTGGAGACCCAGTACTTC. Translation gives CASSLEGTGDVETQYF.

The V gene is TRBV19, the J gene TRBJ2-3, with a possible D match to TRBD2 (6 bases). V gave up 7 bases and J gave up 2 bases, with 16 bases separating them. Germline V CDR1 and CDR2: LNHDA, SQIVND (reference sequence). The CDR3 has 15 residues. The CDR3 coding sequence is TGTGCCAGTACCTCGGGACTCTTGATCACAGATACGCAGTATTTT. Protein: CASTSGLLITDTQYF.

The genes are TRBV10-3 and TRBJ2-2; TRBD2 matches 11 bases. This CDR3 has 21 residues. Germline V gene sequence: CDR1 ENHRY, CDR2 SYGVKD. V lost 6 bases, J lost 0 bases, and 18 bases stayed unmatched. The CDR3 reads CAISLHVGSGRDRANTGELFF. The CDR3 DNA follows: TGTGCCATCAGCCTACACGTAGGTAGCGGGAGGGACCGCGCGAACACCGGGGAGCTGTTTTTT.

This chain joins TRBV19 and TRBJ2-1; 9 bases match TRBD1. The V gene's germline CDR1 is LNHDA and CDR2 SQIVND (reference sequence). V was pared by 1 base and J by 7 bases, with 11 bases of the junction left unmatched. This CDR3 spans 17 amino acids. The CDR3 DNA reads TGTGCCAGTAGTATAGGCCAAGGACAGGGGTGGGCGAATGAGCAGTTCTTC. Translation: CASSIGQGQGWANEQFF.

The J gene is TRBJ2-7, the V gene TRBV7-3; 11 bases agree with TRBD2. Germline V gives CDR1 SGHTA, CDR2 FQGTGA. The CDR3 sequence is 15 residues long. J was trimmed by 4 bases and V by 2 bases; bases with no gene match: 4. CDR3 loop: CASSLLAGGRYEQYF. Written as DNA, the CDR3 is TGTGCCAGCAGCTTACTAGCGGGAGGACGATACGAGCAGTACTTC.

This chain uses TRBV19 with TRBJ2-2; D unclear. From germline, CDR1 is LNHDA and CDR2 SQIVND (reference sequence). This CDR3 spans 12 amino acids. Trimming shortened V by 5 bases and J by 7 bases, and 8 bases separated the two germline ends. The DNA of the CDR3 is TGTGCCAGTAGTGCGTCCCTCGGGGAGCTGTTTTTT. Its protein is CASSASLGELFF.

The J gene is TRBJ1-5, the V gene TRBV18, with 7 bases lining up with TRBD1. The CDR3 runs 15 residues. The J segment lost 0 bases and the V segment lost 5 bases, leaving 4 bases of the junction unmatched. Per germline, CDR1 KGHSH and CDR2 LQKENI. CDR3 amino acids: CASSGQVYSNQPQHF. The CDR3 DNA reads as TGTGCCAGCTCAGGACAGGTTTATAGCAATCAGCCCCAGCATTTT.

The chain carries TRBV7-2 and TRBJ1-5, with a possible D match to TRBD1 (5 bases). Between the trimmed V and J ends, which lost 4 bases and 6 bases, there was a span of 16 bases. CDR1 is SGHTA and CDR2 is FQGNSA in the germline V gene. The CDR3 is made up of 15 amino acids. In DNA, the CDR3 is TGTGCCAGCAGCTCTGGGGGACTCATGGCTCAGCCCCAGCATTTT. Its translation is CASSSGGLMAQPQHF.

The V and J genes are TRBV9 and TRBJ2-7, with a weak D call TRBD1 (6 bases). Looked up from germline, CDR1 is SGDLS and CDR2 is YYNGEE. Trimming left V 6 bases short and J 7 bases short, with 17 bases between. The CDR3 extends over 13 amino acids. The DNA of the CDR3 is TGTGCCAGCATTCCCAGGGGCTTTGGGGAGCAGTACTTC. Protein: CASIPRGFGEQYF.

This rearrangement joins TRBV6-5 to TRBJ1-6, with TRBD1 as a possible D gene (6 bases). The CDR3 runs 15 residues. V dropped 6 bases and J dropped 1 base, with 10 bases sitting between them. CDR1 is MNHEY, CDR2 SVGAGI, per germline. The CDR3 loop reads CASRTGSSYNSPLHF. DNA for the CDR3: TGTGCCAGCAGGACAGGTTCTTCCTATAATTCACCCCTCCACTTT.

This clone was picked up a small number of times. For the CDR3, the DNA is TGTGCCCTTTGGACAGGGGAACGTTACACCTTC. Encoded protein: CALWTGERYTF. V and J are TRBV5-4 and TRBJ1-2; 9 nucleotides line up with TRBD1. J lost 11 bases, V lost 10 bases, and 9 bases had no gene match. Germline V gene lookup returns CDR1 SGHNT and CDR2 YYREEE (reference sequence). There are 11 residues in the CDR3.

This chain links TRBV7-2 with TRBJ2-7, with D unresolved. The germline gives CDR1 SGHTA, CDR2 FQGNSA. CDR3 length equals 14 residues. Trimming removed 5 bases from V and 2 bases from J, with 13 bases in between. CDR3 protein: CASSPRLVAYEQYF. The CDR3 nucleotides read TGTGCCAGCAGCCCCAGACTGGTCGCCTACGAGCAGTACTTC.

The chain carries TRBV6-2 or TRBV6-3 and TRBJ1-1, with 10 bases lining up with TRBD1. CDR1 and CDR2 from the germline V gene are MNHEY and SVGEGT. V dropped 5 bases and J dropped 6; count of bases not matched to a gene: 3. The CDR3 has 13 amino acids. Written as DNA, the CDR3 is TGTGCCAGCAGTGGACAGGGGGGCGCTGAAGCTTTCTTT. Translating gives CASSGQGGAEAFF.

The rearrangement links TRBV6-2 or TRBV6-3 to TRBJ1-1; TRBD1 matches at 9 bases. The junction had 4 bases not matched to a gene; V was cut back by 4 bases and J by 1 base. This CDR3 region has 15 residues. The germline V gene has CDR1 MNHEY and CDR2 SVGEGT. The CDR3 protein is CASSWGGQGNTEAFF. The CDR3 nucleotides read TGTGCCAGCAGTTGGGGGGGACAGGGGAACACTGAAGCTTTCTTT.

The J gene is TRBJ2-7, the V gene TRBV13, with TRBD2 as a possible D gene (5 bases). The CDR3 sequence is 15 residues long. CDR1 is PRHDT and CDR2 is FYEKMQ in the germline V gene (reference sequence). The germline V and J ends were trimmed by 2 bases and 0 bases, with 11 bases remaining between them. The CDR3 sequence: CASSLSAVSSYEQYF. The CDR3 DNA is TGTGCCAGCAGCTTATCAGCGGTAAGCTCCTACGAGCAGTACTTC. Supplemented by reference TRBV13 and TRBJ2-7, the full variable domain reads AAGVIQSPRHLIKEKRETATLKCYPIPRHDTVYWYQQGPGQDPQFLISFYEKMQSDKGSIPDRFSAQQFSDYHSELNMSSLELGDSALYFCASSLSAVSSYEQYFGPGTRLTVT.

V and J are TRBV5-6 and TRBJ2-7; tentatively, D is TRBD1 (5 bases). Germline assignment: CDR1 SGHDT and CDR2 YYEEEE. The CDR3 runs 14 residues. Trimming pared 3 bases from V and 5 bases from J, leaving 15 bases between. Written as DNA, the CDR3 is TGTGCCAGCAGCTCCCGACAGAAAGGGGACGAGCAGTACTTC. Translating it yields CASSSRQKGDEQYF.

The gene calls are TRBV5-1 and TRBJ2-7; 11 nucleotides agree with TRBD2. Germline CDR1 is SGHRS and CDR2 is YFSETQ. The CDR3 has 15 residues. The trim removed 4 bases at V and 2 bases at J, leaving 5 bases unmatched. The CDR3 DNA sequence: TGCGCCAGCAGCGTCGGACTAGCGGGCCCCTACGAGCAGTACTTC. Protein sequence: CASSVGLAGPYEQYF. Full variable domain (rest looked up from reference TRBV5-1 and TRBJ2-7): KAGVTQTPRYLIKTRGQQVTLSCSPISGHRSVSWYQQTPGQGLQFLFEYFSETQRNKGNFPGRFSGRQFSNSRSEMNVSTLELGDSALYLCASSVGLAGPYEQYFGPGTRLTVT.

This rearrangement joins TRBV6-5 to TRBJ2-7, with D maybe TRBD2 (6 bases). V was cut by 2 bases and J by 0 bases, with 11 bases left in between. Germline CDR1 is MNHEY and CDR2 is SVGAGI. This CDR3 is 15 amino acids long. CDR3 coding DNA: TGTGCCAGCAGTTACGGGGCGGGATTCTCCTACGAGCAGTACTTC. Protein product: CASSYGAGFSYEQYF.

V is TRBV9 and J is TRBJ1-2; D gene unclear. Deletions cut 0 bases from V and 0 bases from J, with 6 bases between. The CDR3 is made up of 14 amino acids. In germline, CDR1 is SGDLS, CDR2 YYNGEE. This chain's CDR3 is CASSVGSSNYGYTF. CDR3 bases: TGTGCCAGCAGCGTAGGTAGTTCTAACTATGGCTACACCTTC. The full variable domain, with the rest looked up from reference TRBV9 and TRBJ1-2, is DSGVTQTPKHLITATGQRVTLRCSPRSGDLSVYWYQQSLDQGLQFLIQYYNGEERAKGNILERFSAQQFPDLHSELNLSSLELGDSALYFCASSVGSSNYGYTFGSGTRLTVV.